This TCR beta chain emerged from a study of blood T cell repertoires in COVID-19. About the study: Italy, Spain and the United States were the sources of the convalescent and acute COVID-19 samples. PBMCs, B-cell-depleted T cells, or T cells were the source of the cDNA or gDNA that made up the material.

Source study methods: Amplification from reference gene primers served as the basis for estimated nucleated cell counts. Assay used: immunoSEQ multiplex PCR; TCRdb lists only in-frame clones, some missing. For V, J and clone size, that table is used; D and trimming come from the DNA. The sample shows under 200,000 clones, approximately 88% of them seen only once. CDR1 MNHEY and CDR2 SVGAGI come from the germline V gene. The germline V and J ends were trimmed by 2 bases and 2 bases, with 15 bases remaining between them. The CDR3 sequence is 16 residues long. The sample taken for sequencing was peripheral blood. The rearrangement uses TRBV6-5 and TRBJ1-2; perhaps TRBD1 as D (5 bases). This receptor was taken from a woman in her fifties or sixties with acute or convalescent COVID-19. CDR3 loop: CASSYGQGTTNYGYTF. The CDR3, as DNA: TGTGCCAGCAGTTACGGGCAGGGCACGACGAACTATGGCTACACCTTC.